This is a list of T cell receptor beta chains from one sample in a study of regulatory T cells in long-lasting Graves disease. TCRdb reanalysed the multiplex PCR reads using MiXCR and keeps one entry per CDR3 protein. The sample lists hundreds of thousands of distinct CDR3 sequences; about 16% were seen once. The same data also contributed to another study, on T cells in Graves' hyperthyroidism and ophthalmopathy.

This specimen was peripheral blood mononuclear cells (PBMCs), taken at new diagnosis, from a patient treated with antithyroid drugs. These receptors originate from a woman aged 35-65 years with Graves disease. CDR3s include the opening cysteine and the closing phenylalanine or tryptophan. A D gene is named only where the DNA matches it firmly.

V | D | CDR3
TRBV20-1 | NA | CSARDPAASNQPQHF
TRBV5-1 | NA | CASSLAGAGGPTNEKLFF
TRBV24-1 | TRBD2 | CATSDSTSDHKTQYF
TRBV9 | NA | CASSVLADSYEQYF
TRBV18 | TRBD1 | CASSLTAPTGQNQPQHF
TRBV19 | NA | CASSWWVEAFF
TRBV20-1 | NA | CSAREANEKLFF
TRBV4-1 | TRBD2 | CASSATLAGGRNEQFF
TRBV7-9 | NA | CASTLGDEQYF
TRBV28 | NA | CASSNGRLGGYTF
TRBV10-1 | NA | CASSDGAWMDEQFF
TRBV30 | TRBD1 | CAWSQTGGLFYTF
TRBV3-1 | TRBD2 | CASSGRPQDTQYF
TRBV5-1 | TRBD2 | CASSLKIAGDYEQYF
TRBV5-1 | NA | CASNSPSSYNEQFF
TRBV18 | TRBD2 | CASSPLTSGDSTDTQYF
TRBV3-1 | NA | CASSPTGRVPDNYGYTF
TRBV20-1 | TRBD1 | CSAQRGLGGYTF